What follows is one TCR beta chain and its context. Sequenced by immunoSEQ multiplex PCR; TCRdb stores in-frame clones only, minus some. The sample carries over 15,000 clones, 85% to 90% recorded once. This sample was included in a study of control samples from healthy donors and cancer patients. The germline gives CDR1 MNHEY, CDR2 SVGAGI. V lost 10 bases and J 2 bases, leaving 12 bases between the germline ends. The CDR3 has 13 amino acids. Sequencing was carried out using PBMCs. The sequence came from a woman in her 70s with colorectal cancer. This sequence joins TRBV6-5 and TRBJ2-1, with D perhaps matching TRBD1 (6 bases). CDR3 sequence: CATNRVTYNEQFF. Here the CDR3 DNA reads TGTGCCACGAACAGGGTTACCTACAATGAGCAGTTCTTC.